This entry lists 26 T cell receptor beta chains sequenced from one sample in a study of tumor-infiltrating lymphocytes in primary liver carcinoma. From approximately 550 ng of total RNA, TCR beta-specific cDNA was reverse-transcribed using a constant-region primer. Three nested multiplex PCR rounds, a slightly modified ARM-PCR, produced the libraries for TCR beta. The first two PCR rounds used TRBV1-TRBV30 primers with a Cbeta primer, around 10 cycles each. TCRdb recomputed calls from the multiplex PCR reads with MiXCR, one row per CDR3 protein. Of around 70,000 distinct CDR3 sequences in the sample, 55% to 75% were seen once. Unsorted bulk tissue, about 19-32 mg of it, served as the source for co-extraction of RNA and DNA. The material sequenced was liver tumor tissue from sampling region 4. As for subset: tumor region T4, right-lateral pole. Receptors were obtained from a middle-aged man with primary liver carcinoma and hepatitis B virus infection.

Worth noting for this clonotype: With a much larger clone just one base away, this may be a read error. This is likely a read error, given that the CDR3 carries no conserved phenylalanine or tryptophan at its end. V gene TRBV28 combines with J gene TRBJ2-7; 7 nucleotides match TRBD2. This CDR3 is built from 12 residues. CDR1 is MDHEN and CDR2 is SYDVKM in the germline V gene. V lost 4 bases, J lost 10 bases, and 7 bases stayed unmatched. DNA for the CDR3: TGTGCCAGCAGTTCCCTGGCGGGAGTACAGTACCTC. The encoded protein is CASSSLAGVQYL.

The chain's CDR3 is CASSHRTFQSNQPQHF. DNA of the CDR3: TGTGCCAGTAGTCACAGGACTTTTCAAAGCAATCAGCCCCAGCATTTT. The J gene is TRBJ1-5, the V gene TRBV19, with D perhaps matching TRBD1 (5 bases). CDR3 length: 16 residues. V was clipped by 5 bases and J by 1 base, with 15 bases between them. The germline gives CDR1 LNHDA, CDR2 SQIVND (reference sequence).

Concerning this clonotype itself: Mismatch with germline at one junction end may stem from a read error. The chain recombines TRBV29-1 with TRBJ1-1; D gene uncertain. The CDR3 totals 13 residues. The germline V gene encodes CDR1 SQVTM and CDR2 ANQGSEA. As DNA, the CDR3 is TGCAGCGTTGACGCAGCCACGAACGCTGAAGCCTTATTT. The encoded protein is CSVDAATNAEALF.

This chain uses TRBV7-3 with TRBJ2-3; D is tentatively TRBD1 or TRBD2 (5 bases each). The V and J ends lost 3 bases and 4 bases respectively, with 11 bases between them. The CDR3 is 14 residues long. Germline assignment: CDR1 SGHTA and CDR2 FQGTGA. In DNA form, the CDR3 reads TGTGCCAGCAGCTTTGAGGGGCACGCAGATACGCAGTATTTT. Residues: CASSFEGHADTQYF. The variable domain in full, with the rest retrieved from reference TRBV7-3 and TRBJ2-3, is GAGVSQTPSNKVTEKGKYVELRCDPISGHTALYWYRQSLGQGPEFLIYFQGTGAADDSGLPNDRFFAVRPEGSVSTLKIQRTERGDSAVYLCASSFEGHADTQYFGPGTRLTVL.

A note on this clonotype: One end of the junction is discordant with germline, which a read error may explain. This chain links TRBV6-1 with TRBJ2-3, with D maybe TRBD1 (6 bases). This CDR3 comprises 15 residues. Germline V gene data show CDR1 as MNHNS and CDR2 as SASEGT. Written as DNA, the CDR3 is TGTGTCAGCAGTGTTACAGGGTCCGGCATAGATACGCAGTATTTT. Translated, it gives CVSSVTGSGIDTQYF.

This clonotype was counted at least ten times. V is TRBV4-1 and J is TRBJ2-7; D unclear. CDR3 length: 13 amino acids. V was shortened by 2 bases and J by 6 bases, with 11 bases between the two germline ends. Germline CDR1 is MGHRA and CDR2 is YSYEKL. CDR3 coding DNA: TGCGCCAGCAGCCAAAAAGAAGGGTTCGAGCAGTACTTC. Its translation is CASSQKEGFEQYF.

This clonotype occurred a few times. This could be a read error, since a much larger clone is one nucleotide away. J is TRBJ1-1 and V is TRBV30; D is uncertain. V was shortened by 2 bases and J by 5 bases, with 12 bases between the two germline ends. CDR1 and CDR2 from the germline V gene are GTSNPN and SVGIG (reference sequence). The length of the CDR3 is 13 residues. Here the CDR3 DNA reads TGTGCCTGGAGTATACACTCTGGGACTGAAGCTTTCTTT. Translation: CAWSIHSGTEAFF.

On this clonotype: No conserved phenylalanine or tryptophan is present at the end of the CDR3, so a read error is the likely explanation. The V gene is TRBV11-2, the J gene TRBJ1-1; D remains unclear. V was trimmed by 9 bases and J by 6 bases, leaving 26 bases between them. Germline values: CDR1 SGHAT, CDR2 FQNNGV. CDR3 size: 16 residues. CDR3 region: CARSFDLGGRVAEAFS. The CDR3 nucleotides are TGTGCCAGGAGTTTCGATTTGGGCGGAAGAGTCGCTGAAGCTTTCTCT.

In its sample, this clonotype was seen a few times. V is TRBV28 and J is TRBJ1-3; unclear D gene. V gave up 4 bases and J gave up 4 bases, with 5 bases separating them. This CDR3 is built from 12 residues. Germline assignment: CDR1 MDHEN and CDR2 SYDVKM. CDR3 in amino acids: CASSSGGNTIYF. DNA of the CDR3: TGTGCCAGCAGTTCCGGCGGAAACACCATATATTTT.

The V and J genes are TRBV11-3 and TRBJ2-1; no reliable D call. From germline, CDR1 is SGHNT and CDR2 YENEEA. The length of the CDR3 is 13 residues. Trimming removed 1 base from V and 13 bases from J, with 14 bases in between. DNA of the CDR3: TGTGCCAGCAGCTTAGGGCTTTCAATTGAACAGTTCTTC. Residues: CASSLGLSIEQFF.

This clonotype was seen more than once but under ten times. Possible read error: a much larger clone is one base away. The gene calls are TRBV7-8 and TRBJ2-1, with D perhaps TRBD2 (5 bases). The V and J ends lost 0 bases and 9 bases respectively, with 12 bases between them. The CDR3 extends over 14 amino acids. The germline V gene encodes CDR1 SGHVS and CDR2 FQNEAQ. This chain's CDR3 is CASSLARQAGEQFF. In nucleotides, the CDR3 is TGTGCCAGCAGCTTAGCGCGTCAGGCGGGTGAGCAGTTCTTC. The complete variable domain, with remaining parts taken from reference TRBV7-8 and TRBJ2-1, reads GAGVSQSPRYKVAKRGQDVALRCDPISGHVSLFWYQQALGQGPEFLTYFQNEAQLDKSGLPSDRFFAERPEGSVSTLKIQRTQQEDSAVYLCASSLARQAGEQFFGPGTRLTVL.

The rearrangement links TRBV6-5 to TRBJ1-1, with D unclear. The CDR3 length is 16 residues. Trimming removed 2 bases at V and 14 bases at J, with 27 bases between. CDR1 is MNHEY and CDR2 is SVGAGI in the germline V gene. The CDR3 DNA reads as TGTGCCAGCAGTTACGCGGAACCCCGGGATGAGGCTGAAGTCTTCTTT. This encodes CASSYAEPRDEAEVFF.

On this clonotype: At one boundary the junction diverges from the germline segment, which might be a read error. This chain connects TRBV2 to TRBJ1-5; D is unclear. This CDR3 has 15 amino acids. Germline V lookup: CDR1 SNHLY, CDR2 FYNNEI. The CDR3 loop is CVSMSPGGVDQSQHF. The CDR3 nucleotides are TGTGTCAGCATGAGCCCCGGCGGCGTCGATCAGTCCCAGCATTTT.

The rearrangement links TRBV11-2 to TRBJ2-7, with unresolved D. The CDR3 is made up of 13 amino acids. Germline CDR1 and CDR2: SGHAT and FQNNGV. Trimming shortened V by 2 bases and J by 9 bases, and 14 bases separated the two germline ends. The CDR3 sequence is CASSLKHGLAQYF. CDR3 in DNA: TGTGCCAGCAGCTTAAAACATGGTTTGGCGCAGTACTTC.

A word on this clonotype: An end of the junction does not agree with germline; a read error may underlie this. This chain joins TRBV11-2 and TRBJ2-7; 9 bases fit TRBD1. The germline gives CDR1 SGHAT, CDR2 FQNNGV. The CDR3 covers 15 residues. This chain's CDR3 is CASGLQGTGLWEQYF. In DNA, the CDR3 is TGCGCCAGCGGCTTACAAGGGACAGGGCTGTGGGAGCAGTACTTC. Drawing the rest from reference TRBV11-2 and TRBJ2-7, the complete variable domain is EAGVAQSPRYKIIEKRQSVAFWCNPISGHATLYWYQQILGQGPKLLIQFQNNGVVDDSQLPKDRFSAERLKGVDSTLKIQPAKLEDSAVYLCASGLQGTGLWEQYFGPGTRLTVT.

Comment on this clonotype: A single base separates this from a much larger clone, so it may be a read error. V gene TRBV6-4 combines with J gene TRBJ2-2; D might be TRBD1 (5 bases). The germline V gene encodes CDR1 MRHNA and CDR2 SNTAGT. This CDR3 region has 16 residues. CDR3 coding DNA: TGTGCCACCAGTGACTCGTCCCAGGGTAGCACCGGGGAGCTGTTTTTT. Its protein is CATSDSSQGSTGELFF.

On this clonotype: An end of the junction differs from the germline gene, which may be a read error. The gene calls are TRBV4-2 and TRBJ2-4, with 11 bases lining up with TRBD2. The CDR3 is 21 amino acids. In germline, CDR1 is LGHNA, CDR2 YNFKEQ. The CDR3 DNA sequence: TGTACCAGCAGCCAGGATCATTCTCTAGCGGGAGGACCTATAGCCAAAAACATTCAGTACTTC. Translation: CTSSQDHSLAGGPIAKNIQYF.

Turning to this clonotype: A much larger clone sits a single nucleotide away, making a read error possible. This chain links TRBV29-1 with TRBJ2-4; D may match TRBD1 or TRBD2 (5 bases each). The CDR3 loop spans 13 amino acids. CDR1 is SQVTM and CDR2 is ANQGSEA in the germline V gene. The CDR3 protein is CNALGTAKNIQYF. The CDR3 coding sequence is TGCAACGCCCTCGGGACAGCCAAAAACATTCAGTACTTC.

In regard to this clonotype: One junction end does not reproduce the germline sequence, and a read error may be involved. This chain links TRBV29-1 with TRBJ1-1; weak D call: TRBD1 (5 bases). There are 12 residues in the CDR3. Germline loops: CDR1 SQVTM, CDR2 ANQGSEA. The DNA for the CDR3 is TGTAACGTTGCTGGGGACGGCACTGAAGCTTTCTTT. Its protein product is CNVAGDGTEAFF.

Comment on this clonotype: The CDR3 does not close with the conserved phenylalanine or tryptophan, likely indicating a read error. The V gene is TRBV4-1, the J gene TRBJ2-5, with D unresolved. V lost 3 bases and J 4 bases, leaving 18 bases between the germline ends. Germline V gene data show CDR1 as MGHRA and CDR2 as YSYEKL. This CDR3 is built from 16 residues. CDR3 bases: TGCGCCAGCAGCCACACGACACGTGGGGAAATAGAGACCCAGTACCTC. Translation: CASSHTTRGEIETQYL.

Notes on this clonotype: It is likely a read error, because the conserved phenylalanine at the end of the CDR3 is missing. The DNA is omitted, as the CDR3 cannot be located on it reliably, and the CDR3 follows TCRdb's listing. J is TRBJ2-1 and V is TRBV10-3; no DNA check was done on the table's D call, TRBD1. Germline loops: CDR1 ENHRY, CDR2 SYGVKD. The CDR3 length is 11 residues, termini included. The CDR3 loop is CAISNTDNFFI.

The V and J genes are TRBV11-2 and TRBJ2-5, with D perhaps matching TRBD2 (5 bases). CDR1 and CDR2 (germline): SGHAT, FQNNGV. The CDR3 is 16 amino acids. The CDR3 region is CASRSRESAHQETQYF. The CDR3, as DNA: TGTGCTAGTAGATCCCGGGAATCGGCGCACCAAGAGACCCAGTACTTC. Full variable domain (missing parts from reference TRBV11-2 and TRBJ2-5): EAGVAQSPRYKIIEKRQSVAFWCNPISGHATLYWYQQILGQGPKLLIQFQNNGVVDDSQLPKDRFSAERLKGVDSTLKIQPAKLEDSAVYLCASRSRESAHQETQYFGPGTRLLVL.

This clonotype was recorded many times. The chain joins TRBV29-1 to TRBJ2-3; TRBD2 agrees at 7 bases. CDR3 length: 13 amino acids. Germline V gene data show CDR1 as SQVTM and CDR2 as ANQGSEA. V was pared by 2 bases and J by 8 bases, with 7 bases of the junction left unmatched. Here the CDR3 DNA reads TGCAGCGTTGAATGGGAGGGATTGGGTACGCAGTATTTT. It yields the protein CSVEWEGLGTQYF.

Details on this clonotype: It may be a read error: a sequence one base away is much more abundant. Here the CDR3 omits its conserved ending phenylalanine or tryptophan, so a read error is the likely source. It is unclear where the CDR3 begins or ends on the DNA, so no DNA is shown, and the CDR3 is as TCRdb lists it. The chain is built from TRBV11-1 and TRBJ2-1; the table's D call of TRBD1 was not tested on the DNA. Germline V gene lookup returns CDR1 SGHAT and CDR2 FQDESV (reference sequence). Counting both end residues, the CDR3 totals 11 amino acids. This CDR3 reads CASSFGPRRSS.

With regard to this clonotype: A read error may produce the germline difference seen at one junction end. V is TRBV28 and J is TRBJ1-1, with a tentative D call TRBD1 (5 bases). The V gene's germline CDR1 is MDHEN and CDR2 SYDVKM. The CDR3 has 14 residues. CDR3 coding DNA: TGTGCCAGTCACAGCCGGGGGTTGAACACTGAAGCCATCTTT. It codes for CASHSRGLNTEAIF. The full variable domain, completed using reference TRBV28 and TRBJ1-1, is DVKVTQSSRYLVKRTGEKVFLECVQDMDHENMFWYRQDPGLGLRLIYFSYDVKMKEKGDIPEGYSVSREKKERFSLILESASTNQTSMYLCASHSRGLNTEAIFGQGTRLTVV.

This clonotype has ten or more counts. V is TRBV6-2 or TRBV6-3 and J is TRBJ2-5, with D possibly TRBD2 on 6 matching bases. Germline CDR1 MNHEY, CDR2 SVGEGT. The ends were cut back, 5 bases at V and 4 bases at J, with 14 bases in the middle. The CDR3 totals 14 residues. The CDR3 reads CASSNSGEVETQYF. CDR3 coding DNA: TGTGCCAGCAGTAATAGCGGAGAGGTAGAGACCCAGTACTTC.